This TCR beta chain was sequenced for a study of blood T cell repertoires in COVID-19. Clones were read by immunoSEQ multiplex PCR, and TCRdb kept only the in-frame ones, dropping some. The sample carries roughly 220,000 clones, approximately 90% recorded once. Ages ranged from 18 to 89 years, with residence in under 25 US areas. The source of this sequence is a woman in her 30s who had recovered from COVID-19. The sequencing sample was made of PBMCs or T cells enriched from blood (not recorded which).

The CDR3 loop reads CASRYSGTPKAFF. The CDR3 nucleotides read TGTGCCAGTAGGTACTCCGGGACTCCTAAAGCTTTCTTT. This chain joins TRBV19 and TRBJ1-1; tentatively, D is TRBD1 (5 bases). The germline gives CDR1 LNHDA, CDR2 SQIVND (reference sequence). This CDR3 has 13 amino acids. Trimming pared 6 bases from V and 9 bases from J, leaving 17 bases between. The complete variable domain, with remaining parts taken from reference TRBV19 and TRBJ1-1, reads DGGITQSPKYLFRKEGQNVTLSCEQNLNHDAMYWYRQDPGQGLRLIYYSQIVNDFQKGDIAEGYSVSREKKESFPLTVTSAQKNPTAFYLCASRYSGTPKAFFGQGTRLTVV.